The rows below give T cell receptor beta chains drawn from one sample of a study of cytomegalovirus exposure and HLA in healthy donors. TCRdb keeps only in-frame clones here, not all; method: immunoSEQ multiplex PCR. The profile shows some 150,000 clones, approximately 93% of them singletons. Input material: PBMCs. The receptors were gathered from a man aged 18 to 30 in good health and CMV-seronegative. Each CDR3 is given with its conserved first and last residue. A D gene is named only where the DNA matches it firmly. Size is omitted from some rows. Given values are once, few, many or a class for expanded clones.

D | size | J | V | length | CDR3 | DNA
TRBD1 | . | TRBJ1-2 | TRBV29-1 | 13 | CSVPGQNNYGYTF | TGCAGCGTCCCGGGACAGAATAACTATGGCTACACCTTC
. | . | TRBJ2-1 | TRBV30 | 11 | CALLTGRGLFF | TGTGCCTTGCTAACAGGGAGAGGTCTGTTCTTC
TRBD2 | . | TRBJ2-5 | TRBV11-3 | 17 | CASSLGGRAGKKETQYF | TGTGCCAGCAGCTTAGGGGGGAGGGCCGGAAAAAAAGAGACCCAGTACTTC
TRBD1 | . | TRBJ2-7 | TRBV6-1 | 15 | CASSGPGTGSWEQYF | TGTGCCAGCAGTGGGCCCGGGACAGGGTCATGGGAGCAGTACTTC
TRBD1 | . | TRBJ2-3 | TRBV19 | 15 | CASSARDSYTDTQYF | TGTGCCAGTAGTGCCCGGGACAGCTACACAGATACGCAGTATTTT
. | . | TRBJ2-1 | TRBV6-4 | 15 | CASSERPGAYNEQFF | TGTGCCAGCAGTGAACGACCGGGTGCCTACAATGAGCAGTTCTTC
. | . | TRBJ1-1 | TRBV5-6 | 12 | CASSFGTREAFF | TGTGCCAGCAGCTTCGGGACACGTGAAGCTTTCTTT
. | . | TRBJ2-3 | TRBV27 | 14 | CASSQRRGTDTQYF | TGTGCCAGCAGCCAAAGACGGGGGACAGATACGCAGTATTTT
. | once | TRBJ2-7 | TRBV5-1 | 15 | CASSLEAGSAYEQYF | TGCGCCAGCAGCTTGGAGGCAGGCTCGGCCTACGAGCAGTACTTC
. | . | TRBJ2-1 | TRBV12-5 | 11 | CASGSRGEQFF | TGTGCTAGTGGTTCCAGAGGTGAGCAGTTCTTC
. | . | TRBJ2-1 | TRBV6-6 | 15 | CASSYDINRDHEQFF | TGTGCCAGCAGTTACGACATAAACAGGGATCATGAGCAGTTCTTC
TRBD2 | . | TRBJ2-1 | TRBV19 | 16 | CASSISAGGGYNEQFF | TGTGCCAGTAGTATCAGTGCGGGGGGCGGTTACAATGAGCAGTTCTTC
. | . | TRBJ1-5 | TRBV6-6 | 12 | CASSYQNQPQHF | TGTGCCAGCAGTTACCAAAATCAGCCCCAGCATTTT
TRBD1 | . | TRBJ1-1 | TRBV29-1 | 13 | CSVEEKTGFVAFF | TGCAGCGTAGAAGAGAAGACAGGGTTCGTAGCTTTCTTT
TRBD1 | few | TRBJ1-2 | TRBV6-6 | 15 | CASSYSTGFDYGYTF | TGTGCCAGCAGTTACTCGACAGGGTTTGACTATGGCTACACCTTC
TRBD1 | . | TRBJ2-2 | TRBV2 | 14 | CASRQQGALGELFF | TGTGCCAGCAGGCAACAGGGGGCACTCGGGGAGCTGTTTTTT
. | . | TRBJ1-2 | TRBV6-6 | 15 | CASSYRPGEVGGYTF | TGTGCCAGCAGTTACAGACCGGGGGAGGTGGGAGGCTACACCTTC
. | . | TRBJ1-2 | TRBV2 | 14 | CASSRRGANYGYTF | TGTGCCAGCAGTCGGAGGGGAGCTAACTATGGCTACACCTTC
TRBD2 | . | TRBJ2-5 | TRBV9 | 16 | CASSVGTSGDQETQYF | TGTGCCAGCAGCGTAGGGACTAGCGGGGACCAAGAGACCCAGTACTTC
. | . | TRBJ1-5 | TRBV15 | 14 | CATSRDQGPQPQHF | TGTGCCACCAGCAGAGATCAGGGCCCTCAGCCCCAGCATTTT
. | . | TRBJ2-1 | TRBV7-2 | 12 | CASSLAQNEQFF | TGTGCCAGCAGCTTAGCCCAGAATGAGCAGTTCTTC
. | . | TRBJ1-1 | TRBV6-5 | 16 | CASSYSGQGRGTEAFF | TGTGCCAGCAGTTACTCAGGGCAGGGCAGGGGAACTGAAGCTTTCTTT
. | few | TRBJ2-2 | TRBV6-5 | 12 | CASSQFSGELFF | TGTGCCAGCAGTCAGTTTTCCGGGGAGCTGTTTTTT
. | . | TRBJ1-4 | TRBV11-2 | 15 | CASSLEWGQDEKLFF | TGTGCCAGCAGCTTAGAGTGGGGCCAAGATGAAAAACTGTTTTTT
TRBD2 | . | TRBJ2-1 | TRBV6-1 | 17 | CASSARRGREGYNEQFF | TGTGCCAGCAGTGCCCGTAGAGGACGGGAGGGCTACAATGAGCAGTTCTTC
TRBD1 | . | TRBJ1-5 | TRBV2 | 20 | CASRGQGQVGGSWRNQPQHF | TGTGCCAGCAGAGGACAGGGTCAGGTGGGGGGCTCCTGGCGCAATCAGCCCCAGCATTTT
TRBD1 | . | TRBJ1-1 | TRBV7-2 | 13 | CASSTGVNTEAFF | TGTGCCAGCAGCACAGGGGTGAACACTGAAGCTTTCTTT
. | . | TRBJ2-1 | TRBV5-1 | 16 | CASSLGQTSSYNEQFF | TGCGCCAGCAGCCTTGGACAGACGAGCTCCTACAATGAGCAGTTCTTC
. | once | TRBJ2-3 | TRBV7-9 | 13 | CASSQAVTDTQYF | TGTGCCAGCAGCCAAGCGGTCACAGATACGCAGTATTTT
TRBD2 | . | TRBJ2-3 | TRBV9 | 14 | CASSPGLAGDTQYF | TGTGCCAGCAGCCCCGGACTAGCGGGAGATACGCAGTATTTT
TRBD1 | . | TRBJ2-2 | TRBV2 | 13 | CASGRDSTGELFF | TGTGCCAGCGGCCGGGACAGCACCGGGGAGCTGTTTTTT
TRBD2 | . | TRBJ2-2 | TRBV30 | 16 | CAWIASGRAVGGELFF | TGTGCCTGGATTGCTAGCGGGAGGGCAGTGGGCGGGGAGCTGTTTTTT
. | . | TRBJ2-1 | TRBV27 | 14 | CASKAPDRPPEQFF | TGTGCCAGCAAGGCCCCCGACAGGCCCCCTGAGCAGTTCTTC
TRBD2 | . | TRBJ2-3 | TRBV11-2 | 16 | CASSLFSGGGTDTQYF | TGTGCCAGCAGCTTATTTAGCGGGGGGGGCACAGATACGCAGTATTTT
. | once | TRBJ1-2 | TRBV27 | 16 | CASSYLDGQINYGYTF | TGTGCCAGCAGTTACCTCGATGGACAGATTAACTATGGCTACACCTTC
. | . | TRBJ1-1 | TRBV6-5 | 14 | CASSYQVMNTEAFF | TGTGCCAGCAGTTATCAGGTCATGAACACTGAAGCTTTCTTT
. | . | TRBJ2-3 | TRBV30 | 13 | CAWSVDSTDTQYF | TGTGCCTGGAGTGTGGACAGTACAGATACGCAGTATTTT
TRBD1 | . | TRBJ1-1 | TRBV27 | 15 | CASSLYQGAGTEAFF | TGTGCCAGCAGTTTATATCAGGGGGCGGGCACTGAAGCTTTCTTT
TRBD1 | . | TRBJ1-5 | TRBV5-8 | 15 | CASSQGAYSNQPQHF | TGTGCCAGCTCCCAGGGGGCTTATAGCAATCAGCCCCAGCATTTT
TRBD1 | . | TRBJ1-3 | TRBV27 | 15 | CASSRDSLPGNTIYF | TGTGCCAGCAGCAGGGACAGCCTTCCTGGAAACACCATATATTTT
. | . | TRBJ1-2 | TRBV14 | 13 | CASSQDIEYGYTF | TGTGCCAGCAGCCAAGATATAGAGTATGGCTACACCTTC
TRBD2 | . | TRBJ2-3 | TRBV6-1 | 16 | CASSDPSGTSGDTQYF | TGTGCCAGCAGTGACCCCTCCGGGACTAGCGGCGATACGCAGTATTTT
TRBD1 | . | TRBJ2-1 | TRBV7-7 | 18 | CASSLSPPYRGSYNEQFF | TGTGCCAGCAGCTTAAGCCCGCCCTACAGGGGGTCCTACAATGAGCAGTTCTTC
. | few | TRBJ2-7 | TRBV10-2 | 13 | CASSTVGPYEQYF | TGCGCCAGCAGTACCGTGGGCCCCTACGAGCAGTACTTC
TRBD1 | many | TRBJ1-4 | TRBV27 | 13 | CASSPQGDEKLFF | TGTGCCAGCAGTCCTCAGGGGGATGAAAAACTGTTTTTT